The clone carrying this TCR beta chain was recorded many times. The sample belongs to a study of blood T cells in healthy people across ages. This CDR3 has 19 residues. CDR1 is LGHDT, CDR2 YNNKEL, per germline (reference sequence). With V trimmed by 0 bases and J by 6 bases, 17 bases remained unmatched. The use of a sample-barcoded 5' primer and a J-beta primer mix characterized a second PCR of about 7 to 12 cycles. TCRdb itself ran the 5' RACE reads through MiXCR, one entry per CDR3 protein. In the table there are 550,000 to 750,000 distinct CDR3 sequences, roughly 21% of which are singletons. The TCR originated in a man in his sixties or seventies in good health. J is TRBJ2-5 and V is TRBV3-1, with TRBD2 identical over 9 bases. Sequenced input: blood. CDR3 DNA sequence: TGTGCCAGCAGCCAAGATTGGGGCGATAGCGGGAGTTTCGTAAAGACCCAGTACTTC. Translated: CASSQDWGDSGSFVKTQYF.